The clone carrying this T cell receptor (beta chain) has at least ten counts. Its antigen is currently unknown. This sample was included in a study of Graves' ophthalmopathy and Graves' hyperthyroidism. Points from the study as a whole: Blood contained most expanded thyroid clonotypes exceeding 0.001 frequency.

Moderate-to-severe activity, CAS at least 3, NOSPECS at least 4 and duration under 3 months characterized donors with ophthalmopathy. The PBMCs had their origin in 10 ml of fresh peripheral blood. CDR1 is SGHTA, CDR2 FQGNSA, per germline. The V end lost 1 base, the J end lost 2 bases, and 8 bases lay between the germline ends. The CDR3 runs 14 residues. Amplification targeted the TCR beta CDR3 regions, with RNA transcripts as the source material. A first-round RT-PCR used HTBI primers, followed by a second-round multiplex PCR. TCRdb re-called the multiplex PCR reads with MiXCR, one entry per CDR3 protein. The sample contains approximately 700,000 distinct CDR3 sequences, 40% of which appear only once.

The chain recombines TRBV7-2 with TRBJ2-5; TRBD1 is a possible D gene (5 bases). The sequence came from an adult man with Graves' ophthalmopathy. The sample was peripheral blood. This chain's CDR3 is CASSLGGQQETQYF. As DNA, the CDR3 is TGTGCCAGCAGCTTAGGAGGACAACAAGAGACCCAGTACTTC.